One sample yielded the 10 T cell receptor beta chains listed below, sequenced in a study of blood T cell repertoires in COVID-19. TCRdb's table, derived via immunoSEQ multiplex PCR, lists solely in-frame clones and lacks some. Of more than 200,000 clones listed, around four fifths are singletons. The specimen sequenced was peripheral blood. The receptors derive from a man aged 55 to 70 with acute or convalescent COVID-19.

J is TRBJ1-2 and V is TRBV19; TRBD1 might be the D (6 bases). V was shortened by 4 bases and J by 10 bases, with 19 bases between the two germline ends. This CDR3 is built from 14 residues. Germline CDR1 LNHDA, CDR2 SQIVND (reference sequence). The CDR3: CASSKRRSGDTYTF. CDR3 in DNA: TGTGCCAGTAGTAAACGTCGGTCAGGGGACACCTACACCTTC.

This rearrangement joins TRBV5-1 to TRBJ1-6; possibly TRBD1 for D (5 bases). CDR1 SGHRS and CDR2 YFSETQ come from the germline V gene. There are 16 residues in the CDR3. Between the trimmed V and J ends, which lost 3 bases and 7 bases, there was a span of 17 bases. The chain's CDR3 is CASSSGGGVENSPLHF. CDR3 in DNA: TGCGCCAGCAGCTCCGGGGGGGGTGTCGAGAATTCACCCCTCCACTTT.

This chain connects TRBV15 to TRBJ1-1, with D maybe TRBD1 (6 bases). V dropped 5 bases and J dropped 0 bases, with 10 bases sitting between them. Germline-derived CDR1 and CDR2 are LNHNV and YYDKDF (reference sequence). The CDR3 loop spans 14 amino acids. This chain's CDR3 is CATSGGGVNTEAFF. In nucleotides, the CDR3 is TGTGCCACCAGCGGTGGGGGCGTGAACACTGAAGCTTTCTTT.

This clone was counted between two and nine times. CDR3: CASSYSSSGAYEQYF. The CDR3 DNA reads as TGTGCCAGCAGTTACTCTTCCAGCGGCGCCTACGAGCAGTACTTC. This rearrangement joins TRBV6-5 to TRBJ2-7; D is perhaps TRBD2 (5 bases). V lost 0 bases, J lost 2 bases, and 11 bases lay in between. Germline V CDR1 and CDR2: MNHEY, SVGAGI. CDR3 length: 15 amino acids.

This chain joins TRBV6-2 or TRBV6-3 and TRBJ1-1, with a possible D match to TRBD1 (6 bases). This CDR3 comprises 14 residues. Trimming cost V 6 bases and J 1 base, with 12 bases left between them. CDR1 and CDR2 (germline): MNHEY, SVGEGT. CDR3 residues: CASSRGGTNTEAFF. The DNA for the CDR3 is TGTGCCAGCAGCCGGGGGGGCACGAACACTGAAGCTTTCTTT.

The rearrangement links TRBV2 to TRBJ2-3; tentative D call: TRBD2 (7 bases). Germline V lookup: CDR1 SNHLY, CDR2 FYNNEI. Trimming stripped 4 bases from V and 4 bases from J, with 15 bases between. The CDR3 totals 15 residues. This chain's CDR3 is CASSGRGGLADTQYF. Written as DNA, the CDR3 is TGTGCCAGCAGTGGAAGGGGGGGCTTAGCAGATACGCAGTATTTT.

This clone was counted only a few times. The CDR3 bases are TGTGCCAGCAGTTTCCTATCTACCGGCACTGAAGCTTTCTTT. Translation gives CASSFLSTGTEAFF. The chain recombines TRBV27 with TRBJ1-1; D call uncertain. Germline V gene sequence: CDR1 MNHEY, CDR2 SMNVEV (reference sequence). With 3 bases removed from V and 4 bases from J, the gap between germline ends came to 12 bases. The CDR3 consists of 14 residues.

This rearrangement joins TRBV6-5 to TRBJ1-5; possible D gene TRBD1, 5 bases. The CDR3 runs to 13 residues. Deletions cut 8 bases from V and 4 bases from J, with 12 bases between. Germline V lookup: CDR1 MNHEY, CDR2 SVGAGI. Here the CDR3 reads CASAGKENQPQHF. The DNA for the CDR3 is TGTGCCAGCGCAGGGAAAGAGAATCAGCCCCAGCATTTT.

The chain has TRBV6-5 and TRBJ2-3; TRBD1 matches 9 bases. Germline CDR1 and CDR2: MNHEY and SVGAGI. The trim removed 6 bases at V and 7 bases at J, leaving 8 bases unmatched. The CDR3 has 14 amino acids. The CDR3 region has the DNA TGTGCCAGCAGCCCGGGACAGGGCACGTATACGCAGTATTTT. Amino acid sequence: CASSPGQGTYTQYF.

This clone has at least ten counts. The J gene is TRBJ2-2, the V gene TRBV7-3; TRBD1 aligns across 10 bases. J lost 4 bases, V lost 3 bases, and 2 bases had no gene match. CDR1 is SGHTA, CDR2 FQGTGA, per germline. The CDR3 loop spans 15 amino acids. The CDR3 nucleotides read TGTGCCAGCAGCTTGGGGACAGGGGTCACCGGGGAGCTGTTTTTT. Its protein is CASSLGTGVTGELFF.